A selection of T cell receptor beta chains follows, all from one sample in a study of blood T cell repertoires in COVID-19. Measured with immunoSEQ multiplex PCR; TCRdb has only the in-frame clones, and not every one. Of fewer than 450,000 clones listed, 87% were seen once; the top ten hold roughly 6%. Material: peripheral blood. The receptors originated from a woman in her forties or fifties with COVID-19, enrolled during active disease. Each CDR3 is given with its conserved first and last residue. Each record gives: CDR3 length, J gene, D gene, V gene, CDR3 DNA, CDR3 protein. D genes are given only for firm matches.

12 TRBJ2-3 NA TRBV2 TGTGCCAGCAGTGTGGGGGCTGATACGCAGTATTTT CASSVGADTQYF
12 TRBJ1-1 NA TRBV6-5 TGTGCCAGCAGTTATAAAAACACTGAAGCTTTCTTT CASSYKNTEAFF
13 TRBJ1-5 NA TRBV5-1 TGCGCCAGCAGCTTCGGGGGTCCTCAGCCCCAGCATTTT CASSFGGPQPQHF
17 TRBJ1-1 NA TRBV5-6 TGTGCCAGCAGCTTCGTCGCCGGGAGGCAGGCGAACACTGAAGCTTTCTTT CASSFVAGRQANTEAFF
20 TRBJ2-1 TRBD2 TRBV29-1 TGCAGCGTTGTTCGAAGATTAGGGCTAGCGGGAGGGCCCTCCTACAATGAGCAGTTCTTC CSVVRRLGLAGGPSYNEQFF
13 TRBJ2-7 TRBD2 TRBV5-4 TGTGCCAGCAGCCTGGGACTAGCGGGACATCAGTACTTC CASSLGLAGHQYF
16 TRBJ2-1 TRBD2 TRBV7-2 TGTGCCAGCAGTCAACTAAGCGGGAGGGCCAGGGATGAGCAGTTCTTC CASSQLSGRARDEQFF
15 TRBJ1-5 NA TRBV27 TGTGCCAGCAGTTTATTGGGCAGTCTCAATCAGCCCCAGCATTTT CASSLLGSLNQPQHF
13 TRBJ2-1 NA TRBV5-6 TGTGCCAGCAGCTTCCGGTCCTCCAATGAGCAGTTCTTC CASSFRSSNEQFF
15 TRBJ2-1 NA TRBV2 TGTGCCAGCAGTGAACAGGCAACCTCCTACAATGAGCAGTTCTTC CASSEQATSYNEQFF
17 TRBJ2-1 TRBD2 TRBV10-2 TGCGCCAGCAGTGAGACCTACGGGGGGGGTTCCTACAATGAGCAGTTCTTC CASSETYGGGSYNEQFF
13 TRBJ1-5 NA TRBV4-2 TGTGCCAGCAGCCACTCGACAAATCAGCCCCAGCATTTT CASSHSTNQPQHF
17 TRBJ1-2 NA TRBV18 TGTGCCAGCTCACCCGGTGCCCCAGGAGGGCCTAACTATGGCTACACCTTC CASSPGAPGGPNYGYTF